The subject of this entry is one T cell receptor beta chain. What it binds is unknown. The data are from a study of cytomegalovirus exposure and HLA in healthy donors. General study findings and limits: Many donors shared some public TCRs, even though most TCR sequences were rare.

Germline V gene lookup returns CDR1 MNHNY and CDR2 SVGAGI (reference sequence). J lost 6 bases, V lost 5 bases, and 5 bases had no gene match. CDR3 length: 14 residues. The PCR used 60 Vbeta and 13 Jbeta primers. Assay used: immunoSEQ multiplex PCR; TCRdb lists only in-frame clones, some missing. The clone table shows 120,000 to 150,000 clones, with the ten largest holding roughly 3%. The V call is TRBV6-6, the J call TRBJ2-3; 10 nucleotides line up with TRBD2. Sequenced sample: PBMCs. The receptor was derived from a middle-aged man in good health and CMV-seronegative. The CDR3: CASSGASGGDTQYF. Written as DNA, the CDR3 is TGTGCCAGCAGTGGGGCTAGCGGGGGTGATACGCAGTATTTT.